This T cell receptor beta chain was obtained from a study of T cells in Graves' hyperthyroidism and ophthalmopathy. The overall study: Once the initial diagnosis was made, peripheral blood was obtained before any treatment. General study results and limits: The model made its ophthalmopathy prediction, and onset followed a median around 6.5 months later. Most expanded thyroid clonotypes above 0.001 also appeared in blood.

Fresh peripheral blood, 10 ml, yielded the PBMCs. Trimming took 0 bases from V and 0 from J, leaving 12 bases between them. The germline V gene encodes CDR1 DFQATT and CDR2 SNEGSKA (reference sequence). The CDR3 totals 15 residues. This clonotype was seen a handful of times. Antigen specificity is unknown. From RNA transcripts, TCR beta CDR3 regions were amplified. Using the HTBI primer set, a first-round RT-PCR was run on the TCR CDR3. One entry per CDR3 protein, called by TCRdb with MiXCR from the multiplex PCR reads. The sample has 350,000 to 400,000 distinct CDR3 sequences, 18% seen once. This clonotype originated in a young man with Graves' ophthalmopathy. The chain carries TRBV20-1 and TRBJ2-7, with a tentative D call TRBD1 (5 bases). Source material: blood. CDR3 region: CSARDRSGYSYEQYF. The CDR3 DNA sequence: TGCAGTGCTAGAGATCGGTCAGGGTACTCCTACGAGCAGTACTTC.